The rows below give T cell receptor beta chains drawn from one sample of a study of T cell changes during pregnancy in multiple sclerosis. Sequenced by immunoSEQ multiplex PCR; TCRdb stores in-frame clones only, minus some. The table shows about 42,000 clones, with about 91% occurring only once. Sequences were derived from CD4+ T cells from peripheral blood mononuclear cells, sampled in the second trimester of pregnancy. These receptors originate from a female donor in good health, enrolled as a control in a pregnancy study. The CDR3 runs from the conserved cysteine through the conserved F or W. The D gene is left open where the match is weak. Size tells how often a clone was seen (once, few, many) or the class of an expanded clone, and some rows leave it out.

d_gene: NA
v_gene: TRBV6-5
abundance: few
j_gene: TRBJ2-5
CDR3nt: TGTGCCAGCAGGCCGGGAGACCAAGAGACCCAGTACTTC
CDR3aa: CASRPGDQETQYF

d_gene: TRBD2
v_gene: TRBV5-1
abundance: NA
j_gene: TRBJ2-3
CDR3nt: TGCGCCAGCAGTCCACTAGCGGGGAGCACAGATACGCAGTATTTT
CDR3aa: CASSPLAGSTDTQYF

d_gene: NA
v_gene: TRBV9
abundance: NA
j_gene: TRBJ2-3
CDR3nt: TGTGCCAGCAGCGGCCCTCAGCGGATTACAGATACGCAGTATTTT
CDR3aa: CASSGPQRITDTQYF

d_gene: TRBD1
v_gene: TRBV25-1
abundance: few
j_gene: TRBJ1-6
CDR3nt: TGTGCCAGCAGGGGACAGGGGGATTCACCCCTCCACTTT
CDR3aa: CASRGQGDSPLHF

d_gene: TRBD2
v_gene: TRBV4-2
abundance: once
j_gene: TRBJ2-3
CDR3nt: TGTGCCAGCAGCCAGAACAAGGGTTGGGGACTACACACAGATACGCAGTATTTT
CDR3aa: CASSQNKGWGLHTDTQYF

d_gene: NA
v_gene: TRBV7-3
abundance: NA
j_gene: TRBJ2-7
CDR3nt: TGTGCCAGCAGCTTTAGCGGAGGGACGGGAGAGCAGTACTTC
CDR3aa: CASSFSGGTGEQYF

d_gene: TRBD2
v_gene: TRBV18
abundance: once
j_gene: TRBJ2-7
CDR3nt: TGTGCCAGCTCCAGTAGCGGGAGTAACTACGAGCAGTACTTC
CDR3aa: CASSSSGSNYEQYF

d_gene: TRBD1
v_gene: TRBV5-4
abundance: NA
j_gene: TRBJ2-4
CDR3nt: TGTGCCAGCAGCAAGACAGGGGGGGCCGGAAACATTCAGTACTTC
CDR3aa: CASSKTGGAGNIQYF

d_gene: TRBD1
v_gene: TRBV19
abundance: NA
j_gene: TRBJ2-5
CDR3nt: TGTGCCAGTAGTATCCTTCCGTACAGGGGGCGCCAAGTCCAAGAGACCCAGTACTTC
CDR3aa: CASSILPYRGRQVQETQYF

d_gene: TRBD2
v_gene: TRBV5-1
abundance: NA
j_gene: TRBJ2-5
CDR3nt: TGCGCCAGCAGCGTTAGCGGGGGGGTCATCCAAGAGACCCAGTACTTC
CDR3aa: CASSVSGGVIQETQYF

d_gene: NA
v_gene: TRBV29-1
abundance: NA
j_gene: TRBJ2-7
CDR3nt: TGCAGCGTTGTGCGCCAGGGACTCGACGAGCAGTACTTC
CDR3aa: CSVVRQGLDEQYF

d_gene: TRBD2
v_gene: TRBV4-1
abundance: NA
j_gene: TRBJ2-7
CDR3nt: TGCGCCAGCAGCCCTGCGGGGGACGAGCAGTACTTC
CDR3aa: CASSPAGDEQYF

d_gene: TRBD2
v_gene: TRBV9
abundance: NA
j_gene: TRBJ2-1
CDR3nt: TGTGCCAGCAGCCCTAGCGGGAGGTACCATGAGCAGTTCTTC
CDR3aa: CASSPSGRYHEQFF

d_gene: TRBD2
v_gene: TRBV19
abundance: NA
j_gene: TRBJ2-1
CDR3nt: TGTGCCAGTAGGGGACTAGCGGGAGGAAACGGCTCCTACAATGAGCAGTTCTTC
CDR3aa: CASRGLAGGNGSYNEQFF

d_gene: NA
v_gene: TRBV5-1
abundance: NA
j_gene: TRBJ1-3
CDR3nt: TGCGCCAGCAGCCAGGACAGCGGAAACACCATATATTTT
CDR3aa: CASSQDSGNTIYF

d_gene: TRBD2
v_gene: TRBV14
abundance: few
j_gene: TRBJ2-2
CDR3nt: TGTGCCAGCAGCCAAGTGGCGGGAGCGGTCGGGGAGCTGTTTTTT
CDR3aa: CASSQVAGAVGELFF

d_gene: TRBD1
v_gene: TRBV5-1
abundance: once
j_gene: TRBJ1-2
CDR3nt: TGCGCCAGCAGCTTTGAATCCGGGACAGGGAGTAACTATGGCTACACCTTC
CDR3aa: CASSFESGTGSNYGYTF

d_gene: TRBD2
v_gene: TRBV18
abundance: NA
j_gene: TRBJ2-1
CDR3nt: TGTGCCAGCTCATCTTTAGCGGGAGTGACGAATGAGCAGTTCTTC
CDR3aa: CASSSLAGVTNEQFF

d_gene: NA
v_gene: TRBV30
abundance: NA
j_gene: TRBJ1-4
CDR3nt: TGTGCCTGGAGTGTACAGGGAGCAGGAGAAAAACTGTTTTTT
CDR3aa: CAWSVQGAGEKLFF

d_gene: TRBD1
v_gene: TRBV7-2
abundance: NA
j_gene: TRBJ1-1
CDR3nt: TGTGCCAGCAGCGTTGGACAGGTGGCTTTAGGGACTGAAGCTTTCTTT
CDR3aa: CASSVGQVALGTEAFF

d_gene: TRBD2
v_gene: TRBV6-6
abundance: NA
j_gene: TRBJ2-3
CDR3nt: TGTGCCAGCCTAGCGGGGGAGGTGGATACGCAGTATTTT
CDR3aa: CASLAGEVDTQYF

d_gene: NA
v_gene: TRBV15
abundance: NA
j_gene: TRBJ2-7
CDR3nt: TGTGCCACCAGCAGGGGATCGGTCGGTCAGGGGCAGTACTTC
CDR3aa: CATSRGSVGQGQYF

d_gene: NA
v_gene: TRBV4-1
abundance: NA
j_gene: TRBJ1-4
CDR3nt: TGCGCCAGCAGCCAAGGTCGGGGTAGGTTTGAAAAACTGTTTTTT
CDR3aa: CASSQGRGRFEKLFF

d_gene: NA
v_gene: TRBV2
abundance: NA
j_gene: TRBJ2-6
CDR3nt: TGTGCCAGCAGCCTCGACAGCTCTGGGGCCAACGTCCTGACTTTC
CDR3aa: CASSLDSSGANVLTF

d_gene: TRBD2
v_gene: TRBV7-2
abundance: NA
j_gene: TRBJ2-3
CDR3nt: TGTGCCAGCAGCTTCCTGGCGGGAGGGGGCACAGATACGCAGTATTTT
CDR3aa: CASSFLAGGGTDTQYF

d_gene: TRBD2
v_gene: TRBV7-8
abundance: NA
j_gene: TRBJ2-5
CDR3nt: TGTGCCAGCAGCCTGGGGACTAATCAAGAGACCCAGTACTTC
CDR3aa: CASSLGTNQETQYF

d_gene: NA
v_gene: TRBV5-1
abundance: NA
j_gene: TRBJ2-5
CDR3nt: TGCGCCAGCAGCTTGGTTGACACCCAAGAGACCCAGTACTTC
CDR3aa: CASSLVDTQETQYF

d_gene: NA
v_gene: TRBV10-1
abundance: NA
j_gene: TRBJ2-1
CDR3nt: TGCGCCAGCAGTGAGATTCAAATTTTCTCCTACAATGAGCAGTTCTTC
CDR3aa: CASSEIQIFSYNEQFF

d_gene: NA
v_gene: TRBV2
abundance: NA
j_gene: TRBJ1-6
CDR3nt: TGTGCCAGCAGTCCCAAGGGGAATTATAATTCACCCCTCCACTTT
CDR3aa: CASSPKGNYNSPLHF

d_gene: NA
v_gene: TRBV6-5
abundance: NA
j_gene: TRBJ2-2
CDR3nt: TGTGCCAGCAGTTACTCGCGGGCGGGAAACACCGGGGAGCTGTTTTTT
CDR3aa: CASSYSRAGNTGELFF

d_gene: NA
v_gene: TRBV7-8
abundance: NA
j_gene: TRBJ2-3
CDR3nt: TGTGCCAGCAGCTTAGTGGTTTTGGTACACACAGATACGCAGTATTTT
CDR3aa: CASSLVVLVHTDTQYF

d_gene: NA
v_gene: TRBV5-1
abundance: NA
j_gene: TRBJ2-5
CDR3nt: TGCGCCAGCAGCTCGACGGCGGGGAGAGAGACCCAGTACTTC
CDR3aa: CASSSTAGRETQYF

d_gene: TRBD1
v_gene: TRBV28
abundance: NA
j_gene: TRBJ2-3
CDR3nt: TGTGCCGGCACAGGGGTGGAGTCAGATACGCAGTATTTT
CDR3aa: CAGTGVESDTQYF

d_gene: NA
v_gene: TRBV4-3
abundance: NA
j_gene: TRBJ2-1
CDR3nt: TGCGCCAGCAGCCAAGGTGTAGCGCGGAGAGACAATGAGCAGTTCTTC
CDR3aa: CASSQGVARRDNEQFF

d_gene: TRBD2
v_gene: TRBV7-2
abundance: NA
j_gene: TRBJ2-7
CDR3nt: TGTGCCAGCAGCCTAGGGACTAGGACCTACGAGCAGTACTTC
CDR3aa: CASSLGTRTYEQYF

d_gene: NA
v_gene: TRBV9
abundance: NA
j_gene: TRBJ1-4
CDR3nt: TGTGCCAGCAGTTCGCCAGGGTATGGACTGTTTTTT
CDR3aa: CASSSPGYGLFF

d_gene: TRBD1
v_gene: TRBV4-2
abundance: NA
j_gene: TRBJ2-7
CDR3nt: TGTGCCAGCAGCCAGGGGACAGGGACCTCCTACGAGCAGTACTTC
CDR3aa: CASSQGTGTSYEQYF

d_gene: TRBD1
v_gene: TRBV13
abundance: NA
j_gene: TRBJ2-5
CDR3nt: TGTGCCAGCAGCGTTACAGGGGACGAAGAGACCCAGTACTTC
CDR3aa: CASSVTGDEETQYF

d_gene: NA
v_gene: TRBV5-1
abundance: NA
j_gene: TRBJ2-5
CDR3nt: TGCGCCAGCAGCTTGGTGGCGGGGTCCACGGGGACCCAGTACTTC
CDR3aa: CASSLVAGSTGTQYF

d_gene: NA
v_gene: TRBV30
abundance: NA
j_gene: TRBJ2-2
CDR3nt: TGTGCCTGGACCACAACCGGGGAGCTGTTTTTT
CDR3aa: CAWTTTGELFF

d_gene: TRBD1
v_gene: TRBV19
abundance: once
j_gene: TRBJ2-7
CDR3nt: TGTGCCAGTACCGAGACAGGGGGCTCCGAGCAGTACTTC
CDR3aa: CASTETGGSEQYF

d_gene: NA
v_gene: TRBV20-1
abundance: NA
j_gene: TRBJ2-7
CDR3nt: TGCAGTGCGAATATCGGGGACGAGCAGTACTTC
CDR3aa: CSANIGDEQYF

d_gene: TRBD1
v_gene: TRBV5-1
abundance: once
j_gene: TRBJ1-4
CDR3nt: TGCGCCAGCCGACGTGGGACAGGGGCAACTAATGAAAAACTGTTTTTT
CDR3aa: CASRRGTGATNEKLFF

d_gene: TRBD2
v_gene: TRBV7-2
abundance: NA
j_gene: TRBJ2-7
CDR3nt: TGTGCCAGCAGCCCGTCGGGACTAGCGGGAGGAGCCACCTACGAGCAGTACTTC
CDR3aa: CASSPSGLAGGATYEQYF

d_gene: TRBD1
v_gene: TRBV7-6
abundance: NA
j_gene: TRBJ1-3
CDR3nt: TGTGCCAGCAGCTTATTTTACTCGGGACAGGGTGGAAACACCATATATTTT
CDR3aa: CASSLFYSGQGGNTIYF

d_gene: NA
v_gene: TRBV9
abundance: NA
j_gene: TRBJ2-5
CDR3nt: TGTGCCAGCAGCACGACGGGGAGCAGGAGAGGGGAGACCCAGTACTTC
CDR3aa: CASSTTGSRRGETQYF

d_gene: NA
v_gene: TRBV15
abundance: NA
j_gene: TRBJ2-1
CDR3nt: TGTGCCACCAGCACTTCGACAGGTCTTACGGGGCGTAATGAGCAGTTCTTC
CDR3aa: CATSTSTGLTGRNEQFF

d_gene: NA
v_gene: TRBV5-1
abundance: NA
j_gene: TRBJ2-3
CDR3nt: TGCGCCAGCAGCTTAATGGGGAGCGCGAGACCTAGCACAGATACGCAGTATTTT
CDR3aa: CASSLMGSARPSTDTQYF

d_gene: TRBD2
v_gene: TRBV6-4
abundance: NA
j_gene: TRBJ2-2
CDR3nt: TGTGCCAGCAGTGACGGATATAGCGGGGGAGTAAACACCGGGGAGCTGTTTTTT
CDR3aa: CASSDGYSGGVNTGELFF

d_gene: TRBD2
v_gene: TRBV18
abundance: NA
j_gene: TRBJ2-3
CDR3nt: TGTGCCAGCTCATCCTCCGGGACTAGCGGGAGTCCAGATACGCAGTATTTT
CDR3aa: CASSSSGTSGSPDTQYF

d_gene: NA
v_gene: TRBV15
abundance: NA
j_gene: TRBJ2-1
CDR3nt: TGTGCCACCAGCAAGGGCCGAGGAGGGGATGAGCAGTTCTTC
CDR3aa: CATSKGRGGDEQFF

d_gene: TRBD1
v_gene: TRBV19
abundance: few
j_gene: TRBJ2-2
CDR3nt: TGTGCCAGTAGTATAAGAAGGGGACAGGGGAACACCGGGGAGCTGTTTTTT
CDR3aa: CASSIRRGQGNTGELFF

d_gene: NA
v_gene: TRBV5-1
abundance: NA
j_gene: TRBJ1-1
CDR3nt: TGCGCCAGCAGCTTGGGTCCGGTTATGAACACTGAAGCTTTCTTT
CDR3aa: CASSLGPVMNTEAFF

d_gene: NA
v_gene: TRBV27
abundance: NA
j_gene: TRBJ2-7
CDR3nt: TGTGCCAGCAGTTTTCGACCGGAGGGGTACGAGCAGTACTTC
CDR3aa: CASSFRPEGYEQYF

d_gene: TRBD2
v_gene: TRBV11-2
abundance: NA
j_gene: TRBJ2-7
CDR3nt: TGTGCCAGCAGCTTTGCGGGAGGGGACGAGCAGTACTTC
CDR3aa: CASSFAGGDEQYF

d_gene: NA
v_gene: TRBV5-1
abundance: NA
j_gene: TRBJ2-7
CDR3nt: TGCGCCAGCAGCTTGGGAGGCGGGTCCCGCCCCGAGCAGTACTTC
CDR3aa: CASSLGGGSRPEQYF

d_gene: TRBD1
v_gene: TRBV28
abundance: NA
j_gene: TRBJ1-2
CDR3nt: TGTGCCACCAGGGGACAGGGTTTATCCTATGGCTACACCTTC
CDR3aa: CATRGQGLSYGYTF